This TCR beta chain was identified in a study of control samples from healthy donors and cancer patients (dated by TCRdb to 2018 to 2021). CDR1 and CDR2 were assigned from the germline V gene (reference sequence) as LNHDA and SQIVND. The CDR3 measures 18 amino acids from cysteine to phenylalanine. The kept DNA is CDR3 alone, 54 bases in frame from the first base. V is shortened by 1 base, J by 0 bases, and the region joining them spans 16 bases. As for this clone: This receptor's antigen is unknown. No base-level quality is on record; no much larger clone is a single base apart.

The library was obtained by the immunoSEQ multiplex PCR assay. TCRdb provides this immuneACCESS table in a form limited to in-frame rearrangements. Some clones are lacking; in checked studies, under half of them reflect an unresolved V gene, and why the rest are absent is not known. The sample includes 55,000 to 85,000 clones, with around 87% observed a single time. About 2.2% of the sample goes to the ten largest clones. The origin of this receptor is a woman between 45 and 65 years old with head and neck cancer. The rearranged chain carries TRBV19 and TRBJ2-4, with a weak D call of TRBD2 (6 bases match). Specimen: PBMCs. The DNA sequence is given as TGTGCCAGTAGTATAGGTCACCAGGGAGGTATAGCCAAAAACATTCAGTACTTC. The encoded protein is CASSIGHQGGIAKNIQYF.